This entry lists 14 T cell receptor beta chains sequenced from one sample in a study of T cell clusters in autoimmune cytopenias. TRB was amplified from approximately 250 ng of peripheral blood genomic DNA per sample. TRB rearrangements were amplified by touch-down multiplex PCR with mixed TRB-A/B primers. TCRdb re-called the multiplex PCR reads, yielding one record per CDR3 amino acid sequence without DNA. Here the sample table reports around 7,000 distinct CDR3 sequences. This sample was also put to use in a study of T cell repertoires in aging, cancer and after chemotherapy.

Sequenced: peripheral blood. The receptors here all came from a human donor in good health.

V gene TRBV19 combines with J gene TRBJ1-5; as DNA is missing, the TRBD1 call by TCRdb cannot be tested. The CDR3 sequence is 13 residues long. The germline gives CDR1 LNHDA, CDR2 SQIVND (reference sequence). CDR3 amino acids: CASSGQGRPPQHF.

The gene calls are TRBV6-6 and TRBJ2-2; lacking DNA, the TRBD2 call made by TCRdb goes unchecked. This CDR3 is 17 amino acids long. Germline V lookup: CDR1 MNHNY, CDR2 SVGAGI (reference sequence). CDR3 amino acids: CASSYSTAGGYTGELFF.

V usage is TRBV6-5 and J usage is TRBJ1-3. The CDR3 is 15 residues long. The germline gives CDR1 MNHEY, CDR2 SVGAGI. CDR3 residues: CASSYDERIGNTIYF.

The chain uses TRBV7-2 and TRBJ2-2. CDR1 and CDR2 from the germline V gene are SGHTA and FQGNSA. This CDR3 region has 17 residues. The CDR3 loop is CASSSQGLAANTGELFF.

The V gene is TRBV5-8, the J gene TRBJ2-7; TCRdb's assignment of TRBD1 cannot be checked, as there is no DNA. From germline, CDR1 is SGHTS and CDR2 YDEGEE. This CDR3 is built from 14 residues. CDR3 sequence reads: CASSPTGFGHEQYF.

This sequence joins TRBV6-5 and TRBJ1-1; TCRdb's D gene call, TRBD1, goes unchecked for lack of DNA. This CDR3 spans 12 amino acids. Germline CDR1 reads MNHEY; CDR2 reads SVGAGI. CDR3 loop: CASSQGQGIGFF.

This clonotype is called medium-sized (0.01 to 0.1%) based on its frequency. The V call is TRBV5-6, the J call TRBJ2-1; TCRdb selects TRBD1, and the lack of DNA leaves this call unchecked. Germline lookup yields CDR1 SGHDT and CDR2 YYEEEE. The CDR3 totals 15 residues. The CDR3 region is CASTDGTGPYNEQFF.

The V and J genes are TRBV15 and TRBJ2-1; checking the TCRdb D call of TRBD2 is not possible without DNA. CDR1 is LNHNV and CDR2 is YYDKDF in the germline V gene (reference sequence). CDR3 size: 14 residues. CDR3 residues: CATSRDRNPGLELF.

Measured by frequency, this clonotype is medium-sized. The CDR3: CASSATGGDTGELFF. V usage is TRBV19 and J usage is TRBJ2-2; TCRdb outputs TRBD1, but without DNA this stays unchecked. There are 15 residues in the CDR3. CDR1 and CDR2 (germline): LNHDA, SQIVND (reference sequence).

This chain connects TRBV27 to TRBJ1-1; the TRBD1 assignment by TCRdb is unverifiable without DNA. This CDR3 is 14 amino acids long. Germline-derived CDR1 and CDR2 are MNHEY and SMNVEV (reference sequence). CDR3 residues: CASSSRGTHTEAFF.

This sequence joins TRBV6-6 and TRBJ1-6; TCRdb returns TRBD1, unconfirmable since there is no DNA. CDR1 and CDR2 from the germline V gene are MNHNY and SVGAGI (reference sequence). The CDR3 covers 14 residues. The CDR3 region is CASTGSRNGSPLHF.

In terms of frequency, this clonotype is medium-sized. The chain couples TRBV19 to TRBJ2-7. CDR3 length equals 15 residues. Germline assignment: CDR1 LNHDA and CDR2 SQIVND (reference sequence). CDR3 in amino acids: CASSIGGSSSYEQYF. Variable domain in full (rest from reference TRBV19 and TRBJ2-7): DGGITQSPKYLFRKEGQNVTLSCEQNLNHDAMYWYRQDPGQGLRLIYYSQIVNDFQKGDIAEGYSVSREKKESFPLTVTSAQKNPTAFYLCASSIGGSSSYEQYFGPGTRLTVT.

The chain employs TRBV12-3 or TRBV12-4 and TRBJ1-5; TCRdb names TRBD1, which stays unverified in the absence of DNA. The CDR3 runs to 16 residues. This CDR3 reads CASKYGGARGLQPQHF.

J is TRBJ2-1 and V is TRBV13. CDR3 length equals 14 residues. Per germline, CDR1 PRHDT and CDR2 FYEKMQ (reference sequence). This chain's CDR3 is CASSLWLVSNEQFF.